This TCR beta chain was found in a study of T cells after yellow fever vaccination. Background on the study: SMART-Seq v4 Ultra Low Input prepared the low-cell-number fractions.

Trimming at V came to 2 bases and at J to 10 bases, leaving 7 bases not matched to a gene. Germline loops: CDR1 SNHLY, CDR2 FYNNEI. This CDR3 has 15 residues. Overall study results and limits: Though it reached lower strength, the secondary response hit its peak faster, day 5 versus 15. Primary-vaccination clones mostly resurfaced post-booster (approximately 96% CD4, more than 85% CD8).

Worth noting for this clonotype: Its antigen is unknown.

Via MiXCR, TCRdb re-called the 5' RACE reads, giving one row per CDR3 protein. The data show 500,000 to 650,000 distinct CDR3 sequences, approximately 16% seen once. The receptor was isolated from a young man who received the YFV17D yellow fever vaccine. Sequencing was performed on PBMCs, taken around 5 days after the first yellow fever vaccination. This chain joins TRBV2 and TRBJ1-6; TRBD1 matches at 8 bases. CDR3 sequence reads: CASSESSQGDSPLHF. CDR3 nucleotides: TGTGCCAGCAGTGAATCGTCACAGGGGGACTCACCCCTCCACTTT.